These 2 T cell receptor beta chains came from one sample sequenced in a study of cytomegalovirus exposure and HLA in healthy donors. Assay used: immunoSEQ multiplex PCR; TCRdb lists only in-frame clones, some missing. The table lists 250,000 to 400,000 clones, 88% of them singletons. Sequenced: PBMCs. The receptors were sampled from a man aged 25-45 years in good health and CMV-seronegative.

The chain employs TRBV18 and TRBJ2-3; D remains unclear. Trimming pared 3 bases from V and 1 base from J, leaving 11 bases between. Germline CDR1 and CDR2: KGHSH and LQKENI. The CDR3 sequence is 15 residues long. In DNA form, the CDR3 reads TGTGCCAGCTCACCGCCCTACGATGGCACAGATACGCAGTATTTT. Translation gives CASSPPYDGTDTQYF.

This sequence joins TRBV27 and TRBJ1-4; unclear D gene. Trimming pared 3 bases from V and 8 bases from J, leaving 10 bases between. The CDR3 spans 13 residues. Per germline, CDR1 MNHEY and CDR2 SMNVEV (reference sequence). CDR3: CASSFESREKLFF. The CDR3 coding sequence is TGTGCCAGCAGTTTTGAATCGAGAGAAAAACTGTTTTTT.